The 23 T cell receptor beta chains below all came from one sample that was sequenced in a study of human T cells and chemical hapten exposure. TCRdb reprocessed the RACE reads with MiXCR, giving one entry per CDR3 protein. The table shows some 190,000 distinct CDR3 sequences, with about a fifth occurring only once. Time point indicated: patch test 1, 2 weeks after DPC sensitization. Stated treatment: therapeutic diphenylcyclopropenone sensitization with weekly scalp DPC. The sample in question was whole blood, obtained in connection with sensitization to the hapten diphenylcyclopropenone (DPC). These receptors were taken from a woman in her forties or fifties with alopecia areata. Some clones in this sample may be carry-over from other donors' samples.

As regards this clonotype: A much larger clone lies a single base off, so this may be a read error. The chain uses TRBV5-1 and TRBJ2-5, with 9 positions matching TRBD1. This CDR3 has 14 residues. Per germline, CDR1 SGHRS and CDR2 YFSETQ. The ends lost 5 bases at V and 5 bases at J; junction bases unmatched: 7. The CDR3 DNA reads TGCGCCAGCAGATTACAGGGGGCAAGCGAGACCCAGTACTTC. Translation gives CASRLQGASETQYF.

The J gene is TRBJ2-7, the V gene TRBV12-3 or TRBV12-4; 9 nucleotides line up with TRBD2. The CDR3 is 15 residues long. Unmatched junction bases numbered 10, after V lost 3 bases and J lost 7 bases. This chain's CDR3 is CASSFTPSGKGEQYF. Here the CDR3 DNA reads TGTGCCAGCAGTTTTACCCCTAGCGGGAAAGGAGAGCAGTACTTC.

The chain couples TRBV11-2 to TRBJ1-2; D possibly corresponds to TRBD1 (5 bases). The CDR3 runs 16 residues. The germline V and J ends were trimmed by 0 bases and 5 bases, with 16 bases remaining between them. The germline V gene has CDR1 SGHAT and CDR2 FQNNGV. For the CDR3, the DNA is TGTGCCAGCAGCTTAGACGGGGGATGGGCCGCGTATGGCTACACCTTC. It is translated as CASSLDGGWAAYGYTF.

The chain joins TRBV29-1 to TRBJ1-1, with 8 bases aligning to TRBD1. Germline V gene lookup returns CDR1 SQVTM and CDR2 ANQGSEA. The CDR3 has 12 amino acids. Germline trimming cut 5 bases from V and 12 bases from J; bases unmatched to any gene: 11. This CDR3 reads CSVSKVGQETFF. The CDR3 DNA is TGCAGCGTTTCCAAGGTGGGACAGGAAACTTTCTTT.

Only a few counts were recorded for this clonotype. This chain links TRBV10-3 with TRBJ1-3; weak D call: TRBD1 (5 bases). The germline V gene has CDR1 ENHRY and CDR2 SYGVKD. This CDR3 spans 16 amino acids. Trimming removed 1 base at V and 0 bases at J, with 10 bases between. This CDR3 is CAISEFGANSGNTIYF. The CDR3 DNA reads TGTGCCATCAGTGAGTTCGGGGCCAACTCTGGAAACACCATATATTTT.

The chain has TRBV2 and TRBJ2-7; 8 nucleotides align to TRBD2. There are 15 residues in the CDR3. V dropped 7 bases and J dropped 5; count of bases not matched to a gene: 13. Germline V gene lookup returns CDR1 SNHLY and CDR2 FYNNEI. The CDR3 DNA follows: TGTGCCAGCACCCTAGGGGCTAGCGGGTCCCACGAGCAGTACTTC. Residues: CASTLGASGSHEQYF.

The chain carries TRBV5-1 and TRBJ2-1; 7 nucleotides match TRBD2. Losses at the gene ends were 1 base for V and 4 bases for J; bases not matched to a gene: 14. The germline gives CDR1 SGHRS, CDR2 YFSETQ. CDR3 length: 18 residues. The CDR3 loop is CASSLQFTAGERYNEQFF. DNA for the CDR3: TGCGCCAGCAGCTTGCAGTTTACGGCGGGAGAGAGATACAATGAGCAGTTCTTC.

About this clonotype: At one end the junction does not follow the germline gene, possibly because of a read error. The chain recombines TRBV6-1 with TRBJ1-1; D not resolved. The CDR3 runs 13 residues. Germline V gene data show CDR1 as MNHNS and CDR2 as SASEGT. The CDR3 DNA sequence: TGTGCCAGCAGTGGTCAGATGAAGACTGAAGCTTTCTTT. Protein product: CASSGQMKTEAFF.

In the case of this clonotype: One junction end does not reproduce the germline sequence, and a read error may be involved. V usage is TRBV20-1 and J usage is TRBJ1-2; D not certain. This CDR3 region has 11 residues. Germline lookup yields CDR1 DFQATT and CDR2 SNEGSKA (reference sequence). The CDR3 protein is CSARDRTSGNF. The DNA of the CDR3 is TGCAGTGCTAGAGATCGAACGAGTGGTAACTTC.

This chain links TRBV20-1 with TRBJ2-3, with 10 bases identical to TRBD2. The CDR3 is 14 amino acids. The germline CDR1 and CDR2 sequences are DFQATT and SNEGSKA (reference sequence). The junction had 4 bases not matched to a gene; V was cut back by 5 bases and J by 2 bases. The CDR3 DNA reads as TGCAGTGCTCGGACTAGCGGAGCCACAGATACGCAGTATTTT. As protein: CSARTSGATDTQYF.

This clonotype was picked up a small number of times. CDR3 sequence: CSVLPGADTQYF. The CDR3 DNA reads TGCAGCGTACTACCAGGCGCAGATACGCAGTATTTT. The V call is TRBV29-1, the J call TRBJ2-3, with D unclear. The CDR3 has 12 amino acids. V lost 6 bases and J 4 bases, leaving 11 bases between the germline ends. Germline assignment: CDR1 SQVTM and CDR2 ANQGSEA.

This clonotype appeared a few times. The genes are TRBV7-3 and TRBJ2-7, with a tentative D call TRBD2 (6 bases). The V gene lost 5 bases and the J gene lost 4 bases, with 12 bases spanning the gap. The V gene's germline CDR1 is SGHTA and CDR2 FQGTGA. CDR3 length equals 13 residues. CDR3 bases: TGTGCCAGCAGCCCAGGAGGGAAGTACGAGCAGTACTTC. Amino acids: CASSPGGKYEQYF.

The V call is TRBV12-3 or TRBV12-4, the J call TRBJ2-4; D is unclear. The V and J ends lost 6 bases and 0 bases respectively, with 12 bases between them. This CDR3 comprises 15 residues. CDR3 DNA sequence: TGTGCCAGCAGCCTGCACAGAGCAGCCAAAAACATTCAGTACTTC. Translating it yields CASSLHRAAKNIQYF.

The chain is built from TRBV7-9 and TRBJ2-1; D is perhaps TRBD2 (5 bases). CDR1 is SEHNR, CDR2 FQNEAQ, per germline (reference sequence). The CDR3 has 12 amino acids. V lost 0 bases and J 9 bases, leaving 6 bases between the germline ends. CDR3 in amino acids: CASSLALAEQFF. In DNA, the CDR3 is TGTGCCAGCAGCTTAGCCCTAGCTGAGCAGTTCTTC.

This clonotype was seen only a few times. The chain links TRBV29-1 to TRBJ2-7; D could derive from TRBD1 or TRBD2 (6 bases each). The CDR3 has 11 residues. Trimming took 2 bases from V and 7 from J, leaving 9 bases between them. Germline lookup yields CDR1 SQVTM and CDR2 ANQGSEA. The CDR3 DNA reads TGCAGCGTTGAAACGGGGGCAGAGCAGTACTTC. This translates into CSVETGAEQYF.

This clonotype was observed a handful of times. V is TRBV5-1 and J is TRBJ2-1; TRBD2 agrees at 9 bases. After removal of 0 bases from V and 6 bases from J, the junction contained 7 bases not matched to a gene. This CDR3 is built from 16 residues. Per germline, CDR1 SGHRS and CDR2 YFSETQ. DNA for the CDR3: TGCGCCAGCAGCTTGGTAGGCGGGAGGGCCCGCAATGAGCAGTTCTTC. This encodes CASSLVGGRARNEQFF. The full variable domain, its missing parts supplied by reference TRBV5-1 and TRBJ2-1, is KAGVTQTPRYLIKTRGQQVTLSCSPISGHRSVSWYQQTPGQGLQFLFEYFSETQRNKGNFPGRFSGRQFSNSRSEMNVSTLELGDSALYLCASSLVGGRARNEQFFGPGTRLTVL.

This clonotype was seen more than once but under ten times. The chain couples TRBV10-2 to TRBJ1-2; TRBD1 agrees at 8 bases. CDR1 is WSHSY, CDR2 SAAADI, per germline. Germline trimming cut 5 bases from V and 6 bases from J; bases unmatched to any gene: 11. This CDR3 is built from 15 residues. CDR3 protein: CASSRLGQGGDGYTF. In DNA, the CDR3 is TGCGCCAGCAGTAGACTTGGACAGGGAGGGGATGGCTACACCTTC.

This clonotype was seen at least ten times. The chain recombines TRBV6-5 with TRBJ1-1; no clear D gene. From germline, CDR1 is MNHEY and CDR2 SVGAGI. V lost 0 bases and J 4 bases, leaving 12 bases between the germline ends. The CDR3 is 15 amino acids. The CDR3 region is CASSYSPGVVTEAFF. As DNA, the CDR3 is TGTGCCAGCAGTTACTCTCCCGGGGTGGTCACTGAAGCTTTCTTT.

This CDR3 is CASSQVGRAAEQYF. The DNA of the CDR3 is TGTGCCAGCAGCCAAGTCGGGAGGGCCGCGGAGCAGTACTTC. The chain is built from TRBV3-1 and TRBJ2-7; TRBD2 matches at 8 bases. The CDR3 is made up of 14 amino acids. The V gene's germline CDR1 is LGHDT and CDR2 YNNKEL (reference sequence). After removal of 1 base from V and 7 bases from J, the junction contained 6 bases not matched to a gene.

The chain joins TRBV2 to TRBJ1-1; D may be TRBD1 (6 bases). The CDR3 extends over 11 amino acids. Germline V CDR1 and CDR2: SNHLY, FYNNEI. Trimming removed 9 bases from V and 8 bases from J, with 13 bases in between. CDR3 sequence (DNA): TGTGCCAGTAGGCCCGGACAGGAAGCTTTCTTT. Encoded protein: CASRPGQEAFF. The full variable domain, with the rest looked up from reference TRBV2 and TRBJ1-1, is EPEVTQTPSHQVTQMGQEVILRCVPISNHLYFYWYRQILGQKVEFLVSFYNNEISEKSEIFDDQFSVERPDGSNFTLKIRSTKLEDSAMYFCASRPGQEAFFGQGTRLTVV.

The chain couples TRBV20-1 to TRBJ2-4; 8 bases align to TRBD1. Germline V gene data show CDR1 as DFQATT and CDR2 as SNEGSKA (reference sequence). The V and J ends lost 5 bases and 8 bases, in that order; junction bases with no gene match: 5. This CDR3 contains 12 residues. This chain's CDR3 is CSAPTGGDIQYF. The CDR3 nucleotides are TGCAGTGCTCCAACAGGGGGTGACATTCAGTACTTC.

A few counts support this clonotype. This chain links TRBV29-1 with TRBJ2-7, with 11 bases lining up with TRBD1. After removal of 5 bases from V and 1 base from J, the junction contained 7 bases not matched to a gene. This CDR3 contains 15 residues. Germline V lookup: CDR1 SQVTM, CDR2 ANQGSEA. The CDR3 DNA follows: TGCAGCGTTACGACCGGGACAGGGGGTTCCTACGAGCAGTACTTC. Translation: CSVTTGTGGSYEQYF.

The chain is built from TRBV25-1 and TRBJ1-1, with D hard to call. Germline V gives CDR1 MGHDK, CDR2 SYGVNS. The CDR3 totals 13 residues. With 4 bases removed from V and 1 base from J, the gap between germline ends came to 7 bases. In DNA form, the CDR3 reads TGTGCCAGCAGTGTAATGAAGAACACTGAAGCTTTCTTT. It codes for CASSVMKNTEAFF.